This TCR beta chain was recorded in a study of metastatic and nonmetastatic thyroid tumors. On the study more broadly: Repertoires of blood and of tissue (tumor or nodule) from malignant and benign thyroid patients were compared. Study-level points and caveats: Reports indicated that malignant thyroid tumors showed significantly higher TCR beta diversity than benign nodules did, in blood and tumor.

CDR3 size: 14 residues. V was clipped by 1 base and J by 6 bases; unmatched bases: 3. No patient had received any treatment before thyroid surgery. This clone showed up many times. Antigen specificity is unknown. TCRdb re-called the PCR reads with MiXCR. The sample has about 21,000 clones, about a quarter seen once. This receptor was identified in a female donor with papillary thyroid cancer or a benign thyroid nodule (not recorded which). Some clones in this sample may be carry-over from other donors' samples. The specimen was blood. The rearrangement uses TRBV12-3 or TRBV12-4 and TRBJ1-2, with 9 bases matching TRBD1. The CDR3 sequence is CASSLGDRVNGYTF. The CDR3 DNA follows: TGTGCCAGCAGTTTAGGGGACAGGGTGAATGGCTACACCTTC.